This T cell receptor beta chain was profiled in a study of identical twins. MiXCR was run by TCRdb on the 5' RACE reads, yielding one entry per CDR3 protein. Of roughly 490,000 distinct CDR3 sequences in the sample, roughly an eighth are singletons; the top ten hold approximately 1%. No donor was unhealthy or non-Caucasian. The sample also formed part of further work on yellow fever vaccine responses in identical twins.

The TCR originated in a woman younger than 30 in good health. The specimen sequenced was CD4+ T cells sorted from blood.

CDR3 sequence (DNA): TGTGCCAGCAGCGTACTTCCGACTTCCACAGATACGCAGTATTTT. Translating gives CASSVLPTSTDTQYF. The V call is TRBV9, the J call TRBJ2-3; no definite D call. CDR3 size: 15 residues. V dropped 1 base and J dropped 2 bases, with 11 bases sitting between them. Germline V gene data show CDR1 as SGDLS and CDR2 as YYNGEE.